These 4 T cell receptor beta chains were sequenced from one sample in a study of tumor and adjacent non-tumor tissue in lung cancer. The library came from three nested PCR rounds adapted from ARM-PCR protocols. TCRdb called the multiplex PCR reads again in MiXCR, with one record for every CDR3 protein. The repertoire consists of about 200,000 distinct CDR3 sequences, with 71% occurring once and the leading ten covering under 30%. The template was RNA from unsorted bulk tissue. Sequenced input: lung tumor tissue. The receptors were gathered from a man aged 60 to 69 with non-small cell lung cancer.

This clonotype was seen many times. V usage is TRBV20-1 and J usage is TRBJ1-5; TRBD1 matches at 7 bases. The CDR3 is made up of 14 amino acids. Germline V gene data show CDR1 as DFQATT and CDR2 as SNEGSKA (reference sequence). V lost 4 bases and J lost 1; bases outside the gene matches: 4. The CDR3 DNA reads TGCAGTGCTATGGGACAGATAAGCAATCAGCCCCAGCATTTT. It specifies CSAMGQISNQPQHF.

Concerning this clonotype: This may be a read error: a much more frequent sequence differs by one nucleotide. The chain has TRBV5-4 and TRBJ2-2; 10 positions agree with TRBD2. The CDR3 loop spans 15 amino acids. Germline CDR1 reads SGHNT; CDR2 reads YYREEE (reference sequence). The CDR3: CACSWSGRDTGELFF. The CDR3 nucleotides read TGTGCCTGCAGCTGGAGCGGGAGGGACACCGGGGAGCTGTTTTTT.

The chain joins TRBV6-2 or TRBV6-3 to TRBJ2-1; D gene uncertain. Germline values: CDR1 MNHEY, CDR2 SVGEGT. The V end was cut by 7 bases, the J end by 9 bases, with 19 bases between. CDR3 length: 14 residues. The CDR3 loop is CASNDRTARIEQFF. CDR3 nucleotide sequence: TGTGCCAGCAACGACCGGACGGCCCGCATTGAGCAGTTCTTC.

To note about this clonotype: A much larger clone differs by one base, so this may be a read error. The chain carries TRBV6-5 and TRBJ1-2, with D perhaps matching TRBD1 (6 bases). The germline gives CDR1 MNHEY, CDR2 SVGAGI. V was pared by 10 bases and J by 1 base, with 19 bases between. This CDR3 has 15 residues. The CDR3 nucleotides read TGTGCCAACACAAGAGATAGCAGGGGTAACTATGGCTACACCTTC. Protein sequence: CANTRDSRGNYGYTF.